This T cell receptor beta chain was captured in a study of glioma-infiltrating T cells. General observations from the study: Tissue-blood divergence was below expectation in non-neoplastic patients, above in gliomas.

The iRepertoire nested amplicon-rescue multiplex PCR amplified TCR alpha and beta CDR3s from RNA. Input was about 85-450 ng of tissue mRNA or PBMC total RNA. MiXCR, run by TCRdb on the multiplex PCR reads, gives a single entry per CDR3 protein. This table holds 100,000 to 150,000 distinct CDR3 sequences, roughly 20% found once. V lost 5 bases to trimming and J lost 5 bases, with 25 bases between them. In germline, CDR1 is SGHVS, CDR2 FNYEAQ. The CDR3 has 18 residues. This clonotype was found many times. Its antigen is as yet unknown. This receptor was obtained from a human donor with low-grade glioma or glioblastoma, undergoing nonglioma brain surgery, or in good health (not recorded which). Source material: glioma tissue, nonneoplastic brain tissue, or PBMCs (not recorded which). The genes are TRBV7-6 and TRBJ1-5, with D unresolved. CDR3 residues: CASSPYVADSGYDQPQHF. The CDR3 nucleotides are TGTGCCAGCAGCCCCTACGTAGCCGACTCGGGTTACGATCAGCCCCAGCATTTT.